These T cell receptor beta chains were read from a single sample in a study of blood T cell repertoires in COVID-19. Data came from immunoSEQ multiplex PCR; TCRdb stores just in-frame clones and leaves some out. In the table there are about 250,000 clones, around nine tenths of which are singletons. The sequenced sample consisted of PBMCs or T cells enriched from blood (not recorded which). The receptors stem from a man in his forties who had recovered from COVID-19. Each CDR3 is given without its conserved first and last residue. The D gene is left open where the match is weak.

>TRBJ1-5|TRBV3-1/TRBV3-2|.
ASSSGDQPQH
>TRBJ2-1|TRBV7-2|TRBD2
ASSSEGTSGMINEQF
>TRBJ2-3|TRBV19|.
ASSIAGMRTDTQY
>TRBJ2-2|TRBV13|TRBD1
ASSPPGTGDTGELF
>TRBJ1-4|TRBV15|TRBD1
ATSVTGTGRHEKLF
>TRBJ1-1|TRBV15|.
ATGTLNTEAF
>TRBJ1-2|TRBV24-1|.
ATSPPGAYGYT
>TRBJ2-2|TRBV7-2|TRBD2
ASWTSGSPNTGELF
>TRBJ1-1|TRBV3-1/TRBV3-2|.
ASSQAGWAEAF
>TRBJ2-2|TRBV7-9|TRBD2
ASSWSRTSTGELF
>TRBJ1-4|TRBV5-1|TRBD1
ASSPAGGSNEKLF
>TRBJ2-3|TRBV7-2|TRBD2
ASSYTNRGGRSDTQY
>TRBJ2-7|TRBV6-2/TRBV6-3|TRBD1
ASSSGTAFDQY
>TRBJ2-2|TRBV1|.
TSSQDEGNTGELF
>TRBJ2-3|TRBV5-1|TRBD2
ASSLAGGGGPDTQY
>TRBJ1-1|TRBV4-1|TRBD1
ASSRRQGAGTEAF
>TRBJ1-3|TRBV18|.
ASSPPAITSGNTIY
>TRBJ1-2|TRBV19|TRBD1
ASSIWGQRYGYT
>TRBJ2-3|TRBV7-9|TRBD1
ASSLTGASADTQY
>TRBJ2-7|TRBV15|TRBD2
ATSRDSSGYSYEQY
>TRBJ1-2|TRBV5-1|.
ASSLARLGAFPYYGYT
>TRBJ1-4|TRBV19|TRBD1
ASSIDQTGTGDVYTNEKLF
>TRBJ2-1|TRBV4-2|.
ASSQDRASANEQF
>TRBJ1-5|TRBV19|.
ASSIEVYNQPQH
>TRBJ1-5|TRBV9|.
ASSPQGINQPQH
>TRBJ1-2|TRBV28|TRBD1
ASSPRDRGNGYT
>TRBJ2-1|TRBV27|TRBD2
ASSLALAGGPEQF
>TRBJ2-3|TRBV5-5|.
ASSALNTDTQY
>TRBJ2-7|TRBV2|.
ASSEGRQGTYEQY
>TRBJ1-6|TRBV19|.
ASSVQGGNSPLH
>TRBJ1-1|TRBV3-1/TRBV3-2|.
ASSQTPNTEAF
>TRBJ1-3|TRBV5-8|.
ASSWAGVSGNTIY
>TRBJ2-7|TRBV2|TRBD2
ASSEALGLAGGSYEQY
>TRBJ2-2|TRBV3-1/TRBV3-2|.
ASSQEYGAGPNTGELF
>TRBJ2-1|TRBV6-4|TRBD2
ASSSGGAANEQF
>TRBJ1-5|TRBV5-1|TRBD1
ASSFTGGDQPQH